This T cell receptor (beta chain) was retrieved from a study of Ad26.COV2.S vaccination and SARS-CoV-2 variants. Study-wide context: Donor had been placed in the Ad26.COV2.S arm of the COV1001 trial.

The protocol was immunoSEQ multiplex PCR, while the TCRdb copy is restricted to in-frame clones and leaves out a portion. The profile shows about 400,000 clones, about 80% of them singletons. Treatment specified: 19 received Ad26.COV2.S at low or high dose, single or two shots; several received placebo; per-sample allocation not given. Day 63 following the first vaccine or placebo injection was when the samples were taken. In the vaccine, an Ad26 vector expressed the SARS-CoV-2 spike of the Wuhan strain. The germline V gene encodes CDR1 ENHRY and CDR2 SYGVKD. The trim removed 4 bases at V and 8 bases at J, leaving 8 bases unmatched. The CDR3 totals 14 residues. Study-level results: Placebo recipients showed lower spike-specific TCR breadth than vaccinees.

As for this clone: Its antigen is not identified.

This specimen was peripheral blood, taken in a trial of Ad26.COV2.S vaccine versus placebo. This TCR was recovered from a person between 18 and 59 years old who received the Ad26.COV2.S COVID-19 vaccine or a placebo. This rearrangement joins TRBV10-3 to TRBJ2-3, with 8 positions matching TRBD1. The CDR3 region has the DNA TGTGCCATCAGTGGGAGGACAGGGTTGGGTACGCAGTATTTT. It codes for CAISGRTGLGTQYF.